The present T cell receptor (beta chain) was sequenced within a study of blood T cell repertoires in COVID-19. Study information: The cDNA or gDNA used as material had been derived from T cells, B-cell-depleted T cells, or PBMCs.

Per germline, CDR1 SGHDT and CDR2 YYEEEE. The CDR3 is 15 amino acids. Trimming took 4 bases from V and 4 from J; bases not matched to a gene: 5. In the study's own analysis: Amplifying reference gene primers gave estimates of nucleated cell counts. The assay was immunoSEQ multiplex PCR, and TCRdb's table has in-frame clones only and misses some. The DNA gave D and trimming, while V, J and clone size come from that table. The data contain about 120,000 clones, 85% to 90% of them singletons. Sequenced: peripheral blood. This clonotype was sampled from a human donor in a cohort sampled during active COVID-19. This rearrangement joins TRBV5-6 to TRBJ1-2; TRBD1 aligns across 12 bases. CDR3 loop: CASSPGQGAAYGYTF. CDR3 coding DNA: TGTGCCAGCAGCCCGGGACAGGGGGCCGCCTATGGCTACACCTTC.